This T cell receptor beta chain is drawn from a study of T cells after yellow fever vaccination. In this sample, this clonotype turned up a few times. TCRdb used MiXCR to reprocess the 5' RACE reads, holding one entry per CDR3 protein. The sample comprises around 530,000 distinct CDR3 sequences, roughly a sixth of which are singletons, and roughly 17% rests with the top ten. Material: PBMCs, obtained 4 to 5 days after the first yellow fever vaccination. The TCR originated in a man in his late teens or twenties who received the YFV17D yellow fever vaccine.

The DNA of the CDR3 is TGTGCCAGCAGCCAAGAAGCAAGGACAGGGGTAGAGGGCTACACCTTC. This translates into CASSQEARTGVEGYTF. The chain has TRBV4-2 and TRBJ1-2; 9 nucleotides line up with TRBD1. CDR3 length: 16 residues. V lost 0 bases and J lost 8; bases outside the gene matches: 10. The germline gives CDR1 LGHNA, CDR2 YNFKEQ.